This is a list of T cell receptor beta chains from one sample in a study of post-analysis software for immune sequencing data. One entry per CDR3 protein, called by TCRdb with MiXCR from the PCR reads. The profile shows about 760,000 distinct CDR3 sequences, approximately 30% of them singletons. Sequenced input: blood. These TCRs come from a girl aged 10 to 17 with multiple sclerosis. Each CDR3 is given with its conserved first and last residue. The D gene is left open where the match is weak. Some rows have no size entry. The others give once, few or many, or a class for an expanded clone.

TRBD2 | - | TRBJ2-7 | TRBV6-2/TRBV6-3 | TGTGCCAGCAGCTACGACGGGGGGGCCTACGAGCAGTACTTC | CASSYDGGAYEQYF
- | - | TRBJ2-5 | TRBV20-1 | TGCAGTGCTAGGGACGACCCGGGAGTAGAGACCCAGTACTTC | CSARDDPGVETQYF
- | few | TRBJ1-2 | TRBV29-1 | TGCAGCGTTGACTCGGGGGGCGCCGGTAACTATGGCTACACCTTC | CSVDSGGAGNYGYTF
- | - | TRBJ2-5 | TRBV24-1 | TGTGCCACCAGTGACGGGCCAGGGAAAGGAGAAGAGACCCAGTACTTC | CATSDGPGKGEETQYF
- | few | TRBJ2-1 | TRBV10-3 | TGTGCCATCAGTAAGTTAGACAATGAGCAGTTCTTC | CAISKLDNEQFF
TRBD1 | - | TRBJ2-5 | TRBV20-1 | TGCAGTGCTCTCGGACAGGGCGACCAAGAGACCCAATACTTC | CSALGQGDQETQYF
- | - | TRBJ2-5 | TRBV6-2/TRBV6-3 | TGTGCCAGCAGTTGGGCTGCAGGCCAAGAGACCCAGTACTTC | CASSWAAGQETQYF
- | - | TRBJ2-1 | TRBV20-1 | TGCAGTGCTAGAGGACAGATCAATGAGCAGTGCTTC | CSARGQINEQCF
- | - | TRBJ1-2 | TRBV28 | TGTGCCAGCAGTGAGACAGCCAATGCCTATGGCTACACCTTC | CASSETANAYGYTF
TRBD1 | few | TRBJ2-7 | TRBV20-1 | TGCAGTGCAACGGGACAGATCTACGAGCAGTACTTC | CSATGQIYEQYF
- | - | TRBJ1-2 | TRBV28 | TGTGCCAGCATCGACGTGGGGCGCCCAGGGGGCTACACCTTC | CASIDVGRPGGYTF
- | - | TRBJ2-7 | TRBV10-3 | TGTGCCATCAGTGAGGACAGGCGGGGATCCTACGAGCAGTACTTC | CAISEDRRGSYEQYF
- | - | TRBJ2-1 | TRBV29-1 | TGCAGCGTTCGAGGCGGAGAGGGGATGATTGGGAATGAGCAGTTCTTC | CSVRGGEGMIGNEQFF
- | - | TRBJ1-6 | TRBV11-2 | TGTGCCAGCAGCTTTACGGATTCTTATTCACCCCTCCACTTT | CASSFTDSYSPLHF
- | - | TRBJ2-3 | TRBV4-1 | TGCGCCAGCAGCCAAGATAAGTTGGCAGATACGCAGTATTTT | CASSQDKLADTQYF
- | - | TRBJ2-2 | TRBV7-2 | TGTGCCAGCAGCTTAGTCCCAAGCGGCAACACCGGGGAGCTGTTTTTT | CASSLVPSGNTGELFF
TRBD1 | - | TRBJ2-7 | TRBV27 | TGTGCCAGCAGTTTTGGCAGGGGGTACGAGCAGTACTTC | CASSFGRGYEQYF
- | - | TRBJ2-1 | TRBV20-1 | TGCAGTGCTAGGCACCCCTACAATGAGCAGTTCTTC | CSARHPYNEQFF
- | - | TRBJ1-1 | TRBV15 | TGTGCCACCAGCAGAGATATCTTTACTGAAGCTTTCTTT | CATSRDIFTEAFF
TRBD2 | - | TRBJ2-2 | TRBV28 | TGTGCCAGCAGGCCGCCGGGACTATCGGCCGGGGAGCTGTTTTTT | CASRPPGLSAGELFF
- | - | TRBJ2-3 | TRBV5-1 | TGCGCCAGCAGCTTGGCCCAGCCCTCCGGACCCACAGCTACGCAGTATTTT | CASSLAQPSGPTATQYF
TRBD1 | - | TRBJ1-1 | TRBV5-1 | TGCGCCAGCAGGTCCAGGGGGGACACTGAAGCTTTCTTT | CASRSRGDTEAFF
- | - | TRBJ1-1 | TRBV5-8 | TGTGCCAGCAGCTTGGGGGGACGCGCGAACACTGAAGCTTTCTTT | CASSLGGRANTEAFF
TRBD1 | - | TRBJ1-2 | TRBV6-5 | TGTGCCAGCAGCCTATTCAGGGGGAATGGCTACACCTTC | CASSLFRGNGYTF
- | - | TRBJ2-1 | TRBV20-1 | TGCAGTGCTAGCGGGGTGGGAGATGAGCAGTTCTTC | CSASGVGDEQFF
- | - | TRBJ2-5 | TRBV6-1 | TGTGCCAGCAGTGAAGCGGCCAGCCCGGGGGTGGAGACCCAGTACTTC | CASSEAASPGVETQYF
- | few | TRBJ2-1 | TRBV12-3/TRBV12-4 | TGTGCCAGCAGCCCCCCCCTCCGGCCATACAATGAGCAGTTCTTC | CASSPPLRPYNEQFF
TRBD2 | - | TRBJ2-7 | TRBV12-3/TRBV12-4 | TGTGCCAGCAGTTTTACTAGCGGGGGGCTTAGCTCCTACGAGCAGTACTTC | CASSFTSGGLSSYEQYF
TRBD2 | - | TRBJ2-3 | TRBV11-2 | TGTGCCAGCAGCACTCTTTCGGGGGGGCGTACAGATACGCAGTATTTT | CASSTLSGGRTDTQYF
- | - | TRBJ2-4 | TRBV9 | TGTGCCAGCGGGTGGAATGAGCAGTACTTC | CASGWNEQYF
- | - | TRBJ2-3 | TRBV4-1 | TGCGCCAGCAGCCAAGGTTTTGATACGCAGTATTTT | CASSQGFDTQYF
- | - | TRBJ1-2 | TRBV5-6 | TGTGCCAGCAGCTTGGTTAAAGGGGCAGGTGGCTACACCTTC | CASSLVKGAGGYTF
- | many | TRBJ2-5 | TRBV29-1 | TGCAGCGTTGAAGGGGACGAGACCCAGTACTTC | CSVEGDETQYF
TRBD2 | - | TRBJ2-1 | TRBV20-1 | TGCAGTGCTGGGTCCGGCGGGAGCTCCTACAATGAGCAGTTCTTC | CSAGSGGSSYNEQFF
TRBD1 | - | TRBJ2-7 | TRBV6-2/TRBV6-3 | TGTGCCAGCAGTTACGGGACAGGGGACTTCATTATTCCCTACGAGCAGTACTTC | CASSYGTGDFIIPYEQYF
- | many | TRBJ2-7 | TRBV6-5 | TGTGCCAGCAGTGCGGACGGAACTTACGAGCAGTACTTC | CASSADGTYEQYF
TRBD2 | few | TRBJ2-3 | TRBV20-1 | TGCAGTGCTACGGACAGACTAGCGGGCACAGATACGCAGTATTTT | CSATDRLAGTDTQYF
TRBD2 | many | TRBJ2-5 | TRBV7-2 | TGTGCCAGCAGCTTTTCTCTAGCGGGCGAGACCCAGTACTTC | CASSFSLAGETQYF
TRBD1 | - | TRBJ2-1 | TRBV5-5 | TGTGCCAGCAGCAGAGGGACAGGGGGCAGGTATGAGCAGTTCTTC | CASSRGTGGRYEQFF
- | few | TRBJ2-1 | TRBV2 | TGTGCCAGCAGCGTCCCAAATACCTGGTCCTCGTATTACAATGAGCAGTTCTTC | CASSVPNTWSSYYNEQFF
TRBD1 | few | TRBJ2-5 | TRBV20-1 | TGCAGTGCCGTCGGGTCGGGACAGGGTTTGGAGACCCAGTACTTC | CSAVGSGQGLETQYF
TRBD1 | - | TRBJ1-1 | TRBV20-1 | TGCAGTGCTAGAGATGCCCTTTTGGACAGGGGGTTCGGTCAGAGTAACACTGAAGCTTTCTTT | CSARDALLDRGFGQSNTEAFF
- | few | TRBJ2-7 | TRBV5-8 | TGTGCCAGCAGCGGAAATTTGGGACGGTTCGGCGACGAGCAGTACTTC | CASSGNLGRFGDEQYF
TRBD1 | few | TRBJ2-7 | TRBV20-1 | TGCAGTGCTAGACCACGAGTCCGGGACAGGGGCTACGAGCAGTACTTC | CSARPRVRDRGYEQYF
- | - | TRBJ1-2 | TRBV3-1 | TGTGCCAGCAGCCAAGATACCGCGTTTCCTAACTATGGCTACACCTTC | CASSQDTAFPNYGYTF
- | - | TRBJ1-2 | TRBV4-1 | TGCGCCAGCAGCCAAGAGTTTACAGGGCCTATCTATGGCTACACCTTC | CASSQEFTGPIYGYTF
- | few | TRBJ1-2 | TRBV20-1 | TGCAGTGCTAGAGTACCGGGACAAAGGACTGGCTACACCTTC | CSARVPGQRTGYTF
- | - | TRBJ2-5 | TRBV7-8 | TGTGCCAGCATAGAAGCGTCCCAAGAGACCCAGTACTTC | CASIEASQETQYF
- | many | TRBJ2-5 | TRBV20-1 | TGCAGTGCTGGAGGGAGGGAGACCCAGTACTTC | CSAGGRETQYF
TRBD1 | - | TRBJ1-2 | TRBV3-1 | TGTGCCAGCAGCCAAGCGACCGGGACAGGGCATGGCTACACCTTC | CASSQATGTGHGYTF
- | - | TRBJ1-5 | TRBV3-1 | TGTGCCAGCAGCCAAGCCTCCGCTCAGCCCCAGCATTTT | CASSQASAQPQHF
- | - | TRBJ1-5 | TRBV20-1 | TGCAGTGCTACCCTGGGGGGGACGACCAATCAGCCCCAGCATTTT | CSATLGGTTNQPQHF
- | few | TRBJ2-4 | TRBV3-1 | TGTGCCAGCAGCCAGGGGGGCGGCGAAAACATTCAGTACTTC | CASSQGGGENIQYF
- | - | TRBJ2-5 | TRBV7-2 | TGTGCCAGCAGCTTAGCCAGAAAAGAGACCCAGTACTTC | CASSLARKETQYF
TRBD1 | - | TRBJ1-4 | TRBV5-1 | TGCGCCAGCAGCAGAACAGGGGCTAATGAAAAACTGTTTTTT | CASSRTGANEKLFF
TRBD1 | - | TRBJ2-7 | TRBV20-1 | TGCAGTGCTAGGGGCCCGGGACAGAGCTACGAGCAGTACTTC | CSARGPGQSYEQYF
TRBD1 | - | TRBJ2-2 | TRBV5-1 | TGCGCCAGCAGCCCGCAGGGGGCGATTACCCGACACACCGGGGAGCTGTTTTTT | CASSPQGAITRHTGELFF
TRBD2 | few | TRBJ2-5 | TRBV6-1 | TGTGCCAGCAACGCGGGACTAGTGTCCCAGTACTTC | CASNAGLVSQYF